The next 10 T cell receptor beta chains were all read from a single sample in a study of beta chain features in type 1 diabetes. Study-wide points: When Type 1 diabetes patients were examined, their TCRB CDR3s proved moderately but significantly shorter in all four CD4+ subsets.

These TCRs are of unknown antigen specificity. The investigators reverse transcribed all of the isolated RNA, so they sequenced expressed TCRB transcripts. The data were produced by immunoSEQ multiplex PCR, yet TCRdb's version contains in-frame clones alone and is incomplete. Of roughly 300,000 clones listed, roughly 9% are singletons. Sequenced input: central memory CD4+ T cells from blood. These receptors were obtained from a man between 25 and 39 years old with type 1 diabetes.

This clone was seen many times. The chain carries TRBV6-1 and TRBJ1-6; perhaps TRBD1 as D (6 bases). Germline V gene data show CDR1 as MNHNS and CDR2 as SASEGT. V dropped 5 bases and J dropped 8 bases, with 16 bases sitting between them. This CDR3 region has 15 residues. The DNA of the CDR3 is TGTGCCAGCAGTCCCCAGGGGAATAATGATTCACCCCTCCACTTT. Translation: CASSPQGNNDSPLHF.

This clone was seen a handful of times. The CDR3 DNA sequence: TGTGCCAGCAGCGCGCCACGGCCGGGAACTAATGAAAAACTGTTTTTT. It yields the protein CASSAPRPGTNEKLFF. This chain connects TRBV9 to TRBJ1-4; D remains ambiguous. V lost 3 bases and J 1 base, leaving 13 bases between the germline ends. This CDR3 has 16 residues. Germline values: CDR1 SGDLS, CDR2 YYNGEE.

The chain links TRBV19 to TRBJ1-5; D might be TRBD1 (6 bases). Germline lookup yields CDR1 LNHDA and CDR2 SQIVND (reference sequence). The CDR3 has 14 amino acids. V was cut by 6 bases and J by 4 bases, with 13 bases left in between. The CDR3 sequence is CASSEQGWNQPQHF. The CDR3 region has the DNA TGTGCCAGTAGCGAACAGGGATGGAATCAGCCCCAGCATTTT.

The chain links TRBV7-2 to TRBJ2-7; 10 bases match TRBD2. The CDR3 is 14 residues long. After removal of 5 bases from V and 0 bases from J, the junction contained 1 base not matched to a gene. The germline CDR1 and CDR2 sequences are SGHTA and FQGNSA. The CDR3 protein is CASSQRGGSYEQYF. CDR3 DNA sequence: TGTGCCAGCAGCCAGCGGGGGGGCTCCTACGAGCAGTACTTC. Variable domain in full (rest from reference TRBV7-2 and TRBJ2-7): GAGVSQSPSNKVTEKGKDVELRCDPISGHTALYWYRQSLGQGLEFLIYFQGNSAPDKSGLPSDRFSAERTGGSVSTLTIQRTQQEDSAVYLCASSQRGGSYEQYFGPGTRLTVT.

This clone was found a few times. The chain combines TRBV7-8 with TRBJ2-3, with 11 positions matching TRBD2. From germline, CDR1 is SGHVS and CDR2 FQNEAQ. Trimming removed 8 bases from V and 2 bases from J; junction bases left unmatched: 15. There are 18 residues in the CDR3. DNA for the CDR3: TGTGCCAGCGCTAACTTGGGTACTAGCGGGGGAACCACAGATACGCAGTATTTT. Its translation is CASANLGTSGGTTDTQYF.

This chain uses TRBV6-1 with TRBJ2-2, with D possibly being TRBD2 (5 bases). The CDR3 loop spans 15 amino acids. Germline loops: CDR1 MNHNS, CDR2 SASEGT. V was cut by 3 bases and J by 5 bases, with 13 bases left in between. In DNA, the CDR3 is TGTGCCAGCAGTGATTGGGGAGTGAATACCGGGGAGCTGTTTTTT. It codes for CASSDWGVNTGELFF.

The rearrangement uses TRBV4-3 and TRBJ1-4; the match to TRBD1 covers 8 bases. Losses at the gene ends were 0 bases for V and 1 base for J; bases not matched to a gene: 7. CDR3 length: 18 residues. Looked up from germline, CDR1 is LGHNA and CDR2 is YSLEER. CDR3 sequence reads: CASSQDVSRGLTNEKLFF. In nucleotides, the CDR3 is TGCGCCAGCAGCCAAGATGTTTCCAGGGGGCTAACTAATGAAAAACTGTTTTTT.

The CDR3 sequence is CATNTCTGVQETQYF. DNA of the CDR3: TGTGCCACCAACACGTGCACAGGGGTCCAAGAGACCCAGTACTTC. V usage is TRBV9 and J usage is TRBJ2-5, with 7 nucleotides matching TRBD1. CDR1 SGDLS and CDR2 YYNGEE come from the germline V gene. Trimming removed 9 bases from V and 1 base from J; junction bases left unmatched: 12. The CDR3 is made up of 15 amino acids.

This sequence joins TRBV28 and TRBJ2-3; TRBD2 agrees at 13 bases. Looked up from germline, CDR1 is MDHEN and CDR2 is SYDVKM. The CDR3 consists of 15 residues. Trimming at V came to 6 bases and at J to 1 base, leaving 1 base not matched to a gene. CDR3 sequence reads: CASRGTSGGTDTQYF. The CDR3 nucleotides are TGTGCCAGCAGGGGGACTAGCGGGGGCACAGATACGCAGTATTTT.

The chain carries TRBV7-8 and TRBJ2-1, with D hard to call. CDR1 SGHVS and CDR2 FQNEAQ come from the germline V gene. The V end was cut by 5 bases, the J end by 5 bases, with 10 bases between. The CDR3 covers 13 residues. CDR3 sequence (DNA): TGTGCCAGCAGCCTACGACTGAACAATGAGCAGTTCTTC. This gives the protein CASSLRLNNEQFF.